This T cell receptor beta chain was sequenced for a study of radiotherapy plus CTLA-4 blockade in lung cancer. Study context: Objective responses occurred in about 17% of patients; around 31% had disease control. Points from the study as a whole: The best predictor of response was reported to be early blood T cell clone dynamics, with interferon-beta. In blood, TCR clones derived from the tumor expanded after radiotherapy plus ipilimumab.

Germline CDR1 is SGHRS and CDR2 is YFSETQ. The length of the CDR3 is 14 residues. V lost 6 bases and J lost 4, with 15 bases in between. It was focal radiation plus CTLA-4 blockade with ipilimumab that patients with chemo-refractory metastatic non-small-cell lung cancer received. On this clone itself: The antigen is not known.

The data were produced by immunoSEQ multiplex PCR, yet TCRdb's version contains in-frame clones alone and is incomplete. The sample yields approximately 99,000 clones, 88% seen once. Sequencing used peripheral blood, obtained from a patient treated with radiotherapy plus ipilimumab. The origin of this receptor is a human donor with non-small cell lung cancer that progressed on radiotherapy plus ipilimumab. The rearrangement joins TRBV5-1 to TRBJ2-3, with D perhaps assigned TRBD1 or TRBD2 (5 bases each). CDR3 sequence: CASMGVDTSDTQYF. CDR3 DNA: TGCGCCAGCATGGGGGTAGACACATCAGATACGCAGTATTTT.